The 18 T cell receptor beta chains given below trace back to one sample, sequenced in a study of blood T cells in healthy people across ages. For the second PCR, which ran for roughly 7 to 11 cycles, a sample-barcoded 5' primer and a J-beta primer mix were used. In TCRdb, the 5' RACE reads were re-called with MiXCR into one record per CDR3 protein. The sample has hundreds of thousands of distinct CDR3 sequences; approximately 25% are singletons. These records were also assigned to another study, of T cells of mothers and their children.

The source material was blood. Every receptor here comes from a boy aged 5-17 years in good health.

The chain recombines TRBV6-2 or TRBV6-3 with TRBJ1-2; no firm D call. Deletions cut 6 bases from V and 4 bases from J, with 6 bases between. The germline V gene encodes CDR1 MNHEY and CDR2 SVGEGT. The CDR3 is 11 amino acids. The CDR3 sequence: CASSPSYGYTF. CDR3 DNA: TGTGCCAGCAGCCCCAGCTATGGCTACACCTTC.

The V call is TRBV4-3, the J call TRBJ2-3; the match to TRBD2 covers 13 bases. The CDR3 is 18 amino acids. The junction had 4 bases not matched to a gene; V was cut back by 1 base and J by 0 bases. The germline gives CDR1 LGHNA, CDR2 YSLEER. Here the CDR3 DNA reads TGCGCCAGCAGCCAAGCACTAGCGGGGGGGCTTAGCACAGATACGCAGTATTTT. As protein: CASSQALAGGLSTDTQYF.

This clonotype was observed a handful of times. The V and J genes are TRBV15 and TRBJ1-2, with 7 bases that match TRBD1. This CDR3 has 13 amino acids. Germline trimming cut 3 bases from V and 7 bases from J; bases unmatched to any gene: 5. Germline V gene lookup returns CDR1 LNHNV and CDR2 YYDKDF (reference sequence). DNA of the CDR3: TGTGCCACCAGCAGCGACAGGGAAGGTGGCTACACCTTC. Translated, it gives CATSSDREGGYTF.

In this sample, this clonotype turned up a few times. The V gene is TRBV24-1, the J gene TRBJ2-1; TRBD2 aligns across 13 bases. This CDR3 region has 16 residues. The V gene's germline CDR1 is KGHDR and CDR2 SFDVKD. Unmatched junction bases numbered 0, after V lost 5 bases and J lost 0 bases. Written as DNA, the CDR3 is TGTGCCACCAGTGGGACTAGCGGGAGCTCCTACAATGAGCAGTTCTTC. This translates into CATSGTSGSSYNEQFF.

This clonotype came up a few times. This chain links TRBV7-2 with TRBJ2-5, with a possible D match to TRBD2 (6 bases). In germline, CDR1 is SGHTA, CDR2 FQGNSA. The CDR3 sequence is 17 residues long. Trimming took off 5 bases at V and 2 bases at J, with 21 bases between the two ends. The CDR3 loop reads CASSQQMDYLGQETQYF. The CDR3 coding sequence is TGTGCCAGCAGCCAGCAAATGGACTACCTGGGTCAAGAGACCCAGTACTTC. The complete variable domain, with remaining parts taken from reference TRBV7-2 and TRBJ2-5, reads GAGVSQSPSNKVTEKGKDVELRCDPISGHTALYWYRQSLGQGLEFLIYFQGNSAPDKSGLPSDRFSAERTGGSVSTLTIQRTQQEDSAVYLCASSQQMDYLGQETQYFGPGTRLLVL.

The chain uses TRBV6-6 and TRBJ2-4; maybe TRBD2 (6 bases). Germline-derived CDR1 and CDR2 are MNHNY and SVGAGI (reference sequence). Trimming removed 3 bases from V and 5 bases from J, with 14 bases in between. The CDR3 has 15 residues. The CDR3 sequence: CASSYDRRAENIQYF. The CDR3 coding sequence is TGTGCCAGCAGTTATGATAGGAGGGCCGAAAACATTCAGTACTTC.

About this clonotype itself: At one end, the junction sequence differs from germline, possibly due to a read error. The chain links TRBV7-8 to TRBJ2-6; tentatively, D is TRBD1 (5 bases). The CDR3 sequence is 17 residues long. Germline V CDR1 and CDR2: SGHVS, FQNEAQ. The CDR3 DNA sequence: TGTGCCAGCAGTTTAGACCCACTGACAGCTGGGGCCAACGTCCTGACTTTC. Amino acids: CASSLDPLTAGANVLTF.

This clonotype was recorded a few times. This chain connects TRBV28 to TRBJ1-5, with D maybe TRBD1 (6 bases). The CDR3 is 16 amino acids. V was shortened by 5 bases and J by 0 bases, with 14 bases between the two germline ends. Germline loops: CDR1 MDHEN, CDR2 SYDVKM. Here the CDR3 DNA reads TGTGCCAGCAGTATGGCGGGACACCTTAGCAATCAGCCCCAGCATTTT. The encoded protein is CASSMAGHLSNQPQHF.

This clonotype was found a few times. One junction end disagrees with the germline gene, perhaps due to a read error. V is TRBV11-2 and J is TRBJ2-7; D is unresolved. This CDR3 is 15 amino acids long. Germline CDR1 reads SGHAT; CDR2 reads FQNNGV. The CDR3 here is CASSLAGVLFTEQYF. The CDR3 region has the DNA TGCGCCAGCAGCCTCGCCGGAGTGCTCTTCACCGAGCAGTACTTC.

The CDR3 nucleotides are TGCAGCGTTTGCCCCAGGGACACCGGGGAGCTGTTTTTT. It is translated as CSVCPRDTGELFF. The chain combines TRBV29-1 with TRBJ2-2; D perhaps matches TRBD1 (5 bases). Trimming took off 5 bases at V and 3 bases at J, with 10 bases between the two ends. Germline loops: CDR1 SQVTM, CDR2 ANQGSEA. This CDR3 has 13 residues.

The chain joins TRBV28 to TRBJ1-6; D is perhaps TRBD1 (6 bases). The CDR3 is 16 residues long. V shed 2 bases and J shed 9 bases, with 17 bases lying between them. CDR1 is MDHEN, CDR2 SYDVKM, per germline. The chain's CDR3 is CASSLGRTVGTSPLHF. The CDR3 DNA reads as TGTGCCAGCAGTTTAGGGAGGACAGTTGGAACTTCACCCCTCCACTTT. Full variable domain (rest looked up from reference TRBV28 and TRBJ1-6): DVKVTQSSRYLVKRTGEKVFLECVQDMDHENMFWYRQDPGLGLRLIYFSYDVKMKEKGDIPEGYSVSREKKERFSLILESASTNQTSMYLCASSLGRTVGTSPLHFGNGTRLTVT.

V usage is TRBV29-1 and J usage is TRBJ2-5; TRBD1 matches 7 bases. The length of the CDR3 is 13 residues. The V gene's germline CDR1 is SQVTM and CDR2 ANQGSEA. The V and J ends lost 6 bases and 4 bases, in that order; junction bases with no gene match: 8. The CDR3 sequence: CSVTGTAIETQYF. Written as DNA, the CDR3 is TGCAGCGTCACCGGGACAGCAATAGAGACCCAGTACTTC.

V usage is TRBV29-1 and J usage is TRBJ2-3; D is unresolved. The CDR3 length is 14 residues. Trimming cost V 4 bases and J 2 bases, with 13 bases left between them. Germline assignment: CDR1 SQVTM and CDR2 ANQGSEA. This CDR3 is CSVVRLLNTDTQYF. CDR3 coding DNA: TGCAGCGTTGTCCGGCTACTAAACACAGATACGCAGTATTTT.

The chain recombines TRBV28 with TRBJ1-5; D not resolved. The CDR3 loop spans 12 amino acids. Looked up from germline, CDR1 is MDHEN and CDR2 is SYDVKM. Trimming took off 5 bases at V and 8 bases at J, with 10 bases between the two ends. The CDR3 bases are TGTGCCAGCAGTCCTGGGTGGAAGCCCCAGCATTTT. Its protein is CASSPGWKPQHF.

Details on this clonotype: At one end, the junction sequence differs from germline, possibly due to a read error. The rearrangement links TRBV12-5 to TRBJ2-5; TRBD2 matches at 15 bases. The V gene's germline CDR1 is LGHNT and CDR2 FRNRAP. The CDR3 runs to 15 residues. The CDR3 protein is CASGLGLAGGETQYF. The CDR3 DNA sequence: TGTGCTAGTGGCTTGGGACTAGCGGGAGGAGAGACCCAGTACTTC.

The chain carries TRBV6-2 or TRBV6-3 and TRBJ2-7, with TRBD2 as a possible D gene (7 bases). Trimming stripped 6 bases from V and 0 bases from J, with 15 bases between. The CDR3 has 15 amino acids. Germline CDR1 MNHEY, CDR2 SVGEGT. DNA for the CDR3: TGTGCCAGCAGATACAGGGAGGGGAGCTCCTACGAGCAGTACTTC. Translated: CASRYREGSSYEQYF.

The rearrangement joins TRBV20-1 to TRBJ2-5, with 9 positions matching TRBD2. The J call is uncertain, as TRBJ2-1 better fits the DNA end. CDR1 DFQATT and CDR2 SNEGSKA come from the germline V gene (reference sequence). This CDR3 is 14 amino acids long. In DNA, the CDR3 is TGCAGTGCTGTGGCTAGCGGGATCGTCGGGGAGCAGTTCTTC. It is translated as CSAVASGIVGEQFF.

In this sample, this clonotype turned up a few times. The genes are TRBV15 and TRBJ2-4, with D uncertain. Germline assignment: CDR1 LNHNV and CDR2 YYDKDF (reference sequence). This CDR3 region has 16 residues. The V end lost 1 base, the J end lost 2 bases, and 12 bases lay between the germline ends. The CDR3 here is CATSRVRMETKNIQYF. In DNA, the CDR3 is TGTGCCACCAGCAGAGTCAGGATGGAGACCAAAAACATTCAGTACTTC.